This TCR beta chain was profiled in a study of CXCR3-negative and CXCR3-positive naive CD8 T cells. Looking at the study overall: Roughly 150 million TRB reads were obtained overall (about 1.5 +/- 0.3 million per library). Whole-study results and caveats: TRBV-TRBJ usage was similar across naive CXCR3 subsets but distinct in memory cells. Naive subsets did not differ in surface CD5, and TRB CDR3 properties served to infer TCR strength.

CD45RO-CCR7+CD27+CD95- characterized naive CD8+ T cells. A remark on this clonotype: Its antigen is currently unknown.

Carrying UMI labels, the TRB cDNA libraries were prepared through 5' RACE. TCRdb reprocessed the 5' RACE reads; each CDR3 protein has one entry and no DNA is given. Its table lists about 62,000 distinct CDR3 sequences. Germline V CDR1 and CDR2: MDHEN, SYDVKM. The CDR3 runs 13 residues. This chain uses TRBV28 with TRBJ2-1; the D call from TCRdb, TRBD1, cannot be confirmed without DNA. The specimen was naive CXCR3- CD8+ T cells from blood. Regarding subset: CD45RO-CCR7+CD27+CD95- naive CD8+ T cells lacking CXCR3 (TNR3-). The receptor's source is a human donor in good health. Some clones in this sample may be carry-over from other donors' samples. This chain's CDR3 is CASSYAGGNEQFF.